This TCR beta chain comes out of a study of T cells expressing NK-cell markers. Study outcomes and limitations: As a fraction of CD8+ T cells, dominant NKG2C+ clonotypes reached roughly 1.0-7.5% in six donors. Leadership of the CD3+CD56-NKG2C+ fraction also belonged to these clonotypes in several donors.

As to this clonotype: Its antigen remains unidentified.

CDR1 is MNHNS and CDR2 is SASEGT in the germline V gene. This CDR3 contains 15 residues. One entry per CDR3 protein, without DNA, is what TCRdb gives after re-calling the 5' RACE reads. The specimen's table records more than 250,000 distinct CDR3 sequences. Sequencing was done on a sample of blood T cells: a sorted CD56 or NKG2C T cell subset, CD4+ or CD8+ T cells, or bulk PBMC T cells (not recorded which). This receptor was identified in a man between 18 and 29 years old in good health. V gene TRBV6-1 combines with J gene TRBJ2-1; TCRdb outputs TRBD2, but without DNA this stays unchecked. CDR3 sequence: CASSPGLVRYNEQFF.